This T cell receptor (beta chain) was captured in a study of blood T cell repertoires in COVID-19. Overall study: Whether acute or convalescent, the COVID-19 samples came from the United States, Italy and Spain.

The Seattle site enrolled patients during active infection and followed them longitudinally. Source study methods: How many nucleated cells were present was estimated from reference gene primer amplification. Only in-frame clones appear in the TCRdb table, and some are missing; sequencing was by immunoSEQ multiplex PCR. V, J and clone size are those of that table, while D and trimming were read from the DNA. This sample has about 180,000 clones, with about three quarters found just once. The CDR3 runs 17 residues. The trim removed 4 bases at V and 0 bases at J, leaving 7 bases unmatched. Germline values: CDR1 SGHTA, CDR2 FQGNSA.

The J gene is TRBJ2-7, the V gene TRBV7-2; 12 bases map to TRBD2. The sample taken for sequencing was peripheral blood. The receptor was derived from a woman of 80 years or more with COVID-19, enrolled during active disease. The CDR3 is CASSSPGLAGTSYEQYF. The CDR3 DNA sequence: TGTGCCAGCAGCTCGCCGGGACTAGCGGGCACCTCCTACGAGCAGTACTTC.